The 30 T cell receptor beta chains reported below all come from one sample, sequenced in a study of identical twins. MiXCR, run by TCRdb on the 5' RACE reads, gives a single entry per CDR3 protein. Among 1.5 million or so distinct CDR3 sequences listed, about 32% were seen once. The sequencing sample was made of cord blood. Every receptor here comes from a newborn girl in good health.

The chain carries TRBV6-1 and TRBJ1-2; D gene ambiguous. Germline V gene lookup returns CDR1 MNHNS and CDR2 SASEGT. V was shortened by 4 bases and J by 7 bases, with 1 base between the two germline ends. The CDR3 spans 9 residues. The CDR3 protein is CASSVGYTF. CDR3 sequence (DNA): TGTGCCAGCAGTGTTGGCTACACCTTC.

V is TRBV5-1 and J is TRBJ2-4; 7 positions agree with TRBD1. J was trimmed by 6 bases and V by 4 bases; bases with no gene match: 10. CDR3 size: 15 residues. Germline loops: CDR1 SGHRS, CDR2 YFSETQ. CDR3 protein: CASSPTGVVANIQYF. The CDR3 DNA follows: TGCGCCAGCAGCCCTACAGGGGTTGTGGCAAACATTCAGTACTTC.

The sample holds many counts of this clonotype. V usage is TRBV27 and J usage is TRBJ1-2; 8 bases line up with TRBD1. V lost 0 bases and J lost 2; bases outside the gene matches: 5. This CDR3 has 16 residues. The V gene's germline CDR1 is MNHEY and CDR2 SMNVEV (reference sequence). The CDR3 nucleotides read TGTGCCAGCAGTTTATCCCAGGGGGCCTCAAACTATGGCTACACCTTC. Translated: CASSLSQGASNYGYTF.

This clonotype turned up a few times. The chain's CDR3 is CAISEATGTNEQFF. For the CDR3, the DNA is TGTGCCATCAGTGAGGCCACAGGGACTAATGAGCAGTTCTTC. This chain uses TRBV10-3 with TRBJ2-1, with D possibly being TRBD1 or TRBD2 (6 bases each). The V gene's germline CDR1 is ENHRY and CDR2 SYGVKD. The CDR3 spans 14 residues. Deletions cut 2 bases from V and 7 bases from J, with 12 bases between.

The chain combines TRBV27 with TRBJ2-2; possibly TRBD2 for D (6 bases). Trimming took 7 bases from V and 4 from J, leaving 10 bases between them. The CDR3 totals 13 residues. Germline V gene sequence: CDR1 MNHEY, CDR2 SMNVEV (reference sequence). The DNA of the CDR3 is TGTGCCAGCACCTTAGCGGCCACCGGGGAGCTGTTTTTT. Amino acid sequence: CASTLAATGELFF.

This clonotype was observed once. The chain recombines TRBV5-1 with TRBJ2-5, with 8 nucleotides matching TRBD2. The CDR3 runs to 17 residues. Germline V CDR1 and CDR2: SGHRS, YFSETQ. V lost 3 bases, J lost 11 bases, and 21 bases stayed unmatched. The CDR3 sequence: CASSWGVMREVNNEQYF. CDR3 nucleotides: TGCGCCAGCAGCTGGGGAGTCATGCGGGAGGTTAACAATGAGCAGTACTTC.

The J gene is TRBJ1-5, the V gene TRBV6-5, with 7 bases matching TRBD1. Germline-derived CDR1 and CDR2 are MNHEY and SVGAGI. There are 14 residues in the CDR3. J lost 5 bases, V lost 0 bases, and 1 base had no gene match. In DNA form, the CDR3 reads TGTGCCAGCAGTTACTCGCAGGGGGATCAGCCCCAGCATTTT. Protein product: CASSYSQGDQPQHF.

This clonotype occurred a few times. The J gene is TRBJ1-2, the V gene TRBV6-1; D unresolved. The CDR3 covers 13 residues. The V end lost 1 base, the J end lost 4 bases, and 7 bases lay between the germline ends. Germline V gene sequence: CDR1 MNHNS, CDR2 SASEGT. The CDR3 sequence is CASSEGHRYGYTF. The CDR3 DNA sequence: TGTGCCAGCAGTGAAGGCCACCGCTATGGCTACACCTTC.

The J gene is TRBJ1-1, the V gene TRBV10-3, with D perhaps matching TRBD1 (5 bases). Between the trimmed V and J ends, which lost 3 bases and 0 bases, there was a span of 11 bases. The germline V gene has CDR1 ENHRY and CDR2 SYGVKD. CDR3 length: 15 amino acids. The CDR3 is CAISEWRDLNTEAFF. CDR3 DNA: TGTGCCATCAGTGAATGGAGGGACTTGAACACTGAAGCTTTCTTT.

This sequence joins TRBV3-1 and TRBJ2-7, with TRBD2 matching over 10 bases. Looked up from germline, CDR1 is LGHDT and CDR2 is YNNKEL (reference sequence). The ends lost 1 base at V and 1 base at J; junction bases unmatched: 7. This CDR3 has 17 amino acids. CDR3 in amino acids: CASSQGPTSGPSYEQYF. The CDR3 DNA follows: TGTGCCAGCAGCCAAGGGCCGACTAGCGGGCCATCCTACGAGCAGTACTTC.

The sample holds a few counts of this clonotype. This chain connects TRBV27 to TRBJ2-3; D is undetermined. V was clipped by 2 bases and J by 3 bases, with 9 bases between them. This CDR3 comprises 14 residues. Germline CDR1 and CDR2: MNHEY and SMNVEV (reference sequence). CDR3 sequence reads: CASSLIPRTDTQYF. The CDR3 DNA reads as TGTGCCAGCAGTTTAATCCCGCGGACAGATACGCAGTATTTT.

The chain recombines TRBV12-3 or TRBV12-4 with TRBJ2-1, with TRBD2 matching 7 bases. J was trimmed by 14 bases and V by 2 bases; bases with no gene match: 3. The CDR3 totals 11 residues. CDR3 amino acids: CASSLMREKFF. CDR3 nucleotides: TGTGCCAGCAGTTTAATGCGGGAGAAGTTCTTC.

This clonotype was recorded at least ten times. The chain combines TRBV7-6 with TRBJ2-3, with a tentative D call TRBD2 (6 bases). CDR1 SGHVS and CDR2 FNYEAQ come from the germline V gene. Trimming removed 2 bases from V and 3 bases from J, with 9 bases in between. The CDR3 has 14 residues. CDR3 bases: TGTGCCAGCAGCTTACTCGGGACTACAGATACGCAGTATTTT. Translating it yields CASSLLGTTDTQYF.

This clonotype occurred a few times. The chain joins TRBV20-1 to TRBJ1-1; 8 bases are shared with TRBD1. J gave up 5 bases and V 6 bases, and 8 bases lay outside the gene matches. Germline V lookup: CDR1 DFQATT, CDR2 SNEGSKA (reference sequence). The CDR3 covers 13 residues. The CDR3 DNA is TGCAGTGCCCAGAACAGGGGGGGGACTGAAGCTTTCTTT. Amino acids: CSAQNRGGTEAFF.

This clonotype was detected only a few times. The chain couples TRBV6-5 to TRBJ2-6; D not certain. The CDR3 totals 12 residues. V lost 11 bases and J 0 bases, leaving 5 bases between the germline ends. Germline CDR1 and CDR2: MNHEY and SVGAGI. This chain's CDR3 is CAVSSGANVLTF. In DNA, the CDR3 is TGTGCCGTTTCCTCTGGGGCCAACGTCCTGACTTTC.

V usage is TRBV6-1 and J usage is TRBJ1-4; tentative D call: TRBD1 (6 bases). Trimming pared 2 bases from V and 8 bases from J, leaving 12 bases between. The CDR3 spans 14 residues. In germline, CDR1 is MNHNS, CDR2 SASEGT. CDR3 region: CASSENRVGEKLFF. The CDR3 DNA sequence: TGTGCCAGCAGTGAAAACAGGGTTGGAGAAAAACTGTTTTTT.

The chain recombines TRBV20-1 with TRBJ2-4; 12 bases fit TRBD1. The better agreement between TRBJ2-7 and the DNA end casts doubt on the J call. This CDR3 is 14 amino acids long. Germline V CDR1 and CDR2: DFQATT, SNEGSKA (reference sequence). CDR3 region: CSAKRDRGLHEQYF. In nucleotides, the CDR3 is TGCAGTGCTAAAAGGGACAGGGGGCTGCACGAGCAGTACTTC.

V is TRBV20-1 and J is TRBJ1-5, with D hard to call. CDR1 DFQATT and CDR2 SNEGSKA come from the germline V gene (reference sequence). The CDR3 totals 16 residues. Trimming removed 2 bases at V and 3 bases at J, with 17 bases between. The chain's CDR3 is CSARRATGRDNQPQHF. The CDR3 bases are TGCAGTGCTAGAAGGGCCACGGGGAGGGACAATCAGCCCCAGCATTTT.

This clonotype has more than one count but fewer than ten. The V call is TRBV20-1, the J call TRBJ2-3; 11 positions match TRBD2. J was trimmed by 6 bases and V by 3 bases; bases with no gene match: 8. The CDR3 sequence is 15 residues long. Per germline, CDR1 DFQATT and CDR2 SNEGSKA (reference sequence). In DNA, the CDR3 is TGCAGTGCTAGTGGGACTAGCGGATCCCAGGATACGCAGTATTTT. Its protein is CSASGTSGSQDTQYF.

This chain links TRBV6-1 with TRBJ1-5; maybe TRBD1 (5 bases). V shed 4 bases and J shed 1 base, with 8 bases lying between them. Per the germline V gene, CDR1 is MNHNS and CDR2 is SASEGT. This CDR3 contains 14 residues. The CDR3 protein is CASSVSGSNQPQHF. CDR3 in DNA: TGTGCCAGCAGTGTTTCAGGGAGCAATCAGCCCCAGCATTTT.

This clonotype was counted between two and nine times. The rearrangement uses TRBV6-6 and TRBJ1-4, with 7 bases that match TRBD1. Trimming at V came to 6 bases and at J to 4 bases, leaving 5 bases not matched to a gene. Germline V lookup: CDR1 MNHNY, CDR2 SVGAGI (reference sequence). The CDR3 is made up of 14 amino acids. The CDR3 loop reads CASRATGRNEKLFF. Here the CDR3 DNA reads TGTGCCAGCAGAGCGACAGGGCGTAATGAAAAACTGTTTTTT.

This clonotype was detected only a few times. The chain recombines TRBV18 with TRBJ2-1; 7 bases match TRBD2. V was pared by 0 bases and J by 2 bases, with 1 base of the junction left unmatched. This CDR3 is 15 amino acids long. CDR1 is KGHSH, CDR2 LQKENI, per germline. CDR3 coding DNA: TGTGCCAGCTCACCACCCCTAGCGGCCTACAATGAGCAGTTCTTC. This codes for CASSPPLAAYNEQFF.

The chain has TRBV20-1 and TRBJ2-5, with 13 bases lining up with TRBD2. The CDR3 sequence is 15 residues long. Germline lookup yields CDR1 DFQATT and CDR2 SNEGSKA (reference sequence). The ends lost 1 base at V and 5 bases at J; junction bases unmatched: 4. CDR3 nucleotide sequence: TGCAGTGCTAGAGCGACTAGCGGGAGGTCGGAGACCCAGTACTTC. Translating gives CSARATSGRSETQYF.

In its sample, this clonotype was seen a few times. The gene calls are TRBV20-1 and TRBJ2-1; 7 positions match TRBD2. The J segment lost 6 bases and the V segment lost 4 bases, leaving 15 bases of the junction unmatched. The CDR3 runs 16 residues. Per germline, CDR1 DFQATT and CDR2 SNEGSKA (reference sequence). CDR3 amino acids: CSAMFGGSAPLNEQFF. The CDR3 region has the DNA TGCAGTGCTATGTTTGGCGGGAGTGCTCCCCTCAATGAGCAGTTCTTC.

The chain carries TRBV29-1 and TRBJ2-1, with D maybe TRBD2 (5 bases). Trimming left V 4 bases short and J 0 bases short, with 7 bases between. CDR1 is SQVTM and CDR2 is ANQGSEA in the germline V gene. CDR3 length: 13 amino acids. CDR3 DNA sequence: TGCAGCGTTGCCGGGAACTCCTACAATGAGCAGTTCTTC. Amino acids: CSVAGNSYNEQFF.

Worth noting for this clonotype: Mismatch with germline at one junction end may stem from a read error. The CDR3 spells CASSRGAANQAQHF. CDR3 coding DNA: TGTGCCAGCTCACGCGGGGCGGCCAATCAGGCCCAGCATTTT. The chain combines TRBV18 with TRBJ1-5; perhaps TRBD1 as D (5 bases). CDR1 and CDR2 (germline): KGHSH, LQKENI. The CDR3 contains 14 residues. The full variable domain, in which reference TRBV18 and TRBJ1-5 provide the parts outside the CDR3, is NAGVMQNPRHLVRRRGQEARLRCSPMKGHSHVYWYRQLPEEGLKFMVYLQKENIIDESGMPKERFSAEFPKEGPSILRIQQVVRGDSAAYFCASSRGAANQAQHFGDGTRLSIL.

This clonotype appeared a few times. The rearrangement uses TRBV15 and TRBJ2-3; 9 bases are a match to TRBD2. J gave up 2 bases and V 6 bases, and 6 bases lay outside the gene matches. The CDR3 contains 15 residues. Germline V CDR1 and CDR2: LNHNV, YYDKDF (reference sequence). DNA of the CDR3: TGTGCCACCAGTCTGGGACTAGCCGACACAGATACGCAGTATTTT. Encoded protein: CATSLGLADTDTQYF.

This clonotype was observed many times. V gene TRBV27 combines with J gene TRBJ2-7; no clear D gene. The CDR3 length is 13 residues. V was clipped by 0 bases and J by 2 bases, with 5 bases between them. Germline V gene data show CDR1 as MNHEY and CDR2 as SMNVEV (reference sequence). The CDR3 nucleotides read TGTGCCAGCAGTTTATCCCAAACCTACGAGCAGTACTTC. Protein sequence: CASSLSQTYEQYF.

This clonotype has a handful of counts. This chain joins TRBV4-2 and TRBJ1-1; TRBD1 is a possible D gene (5 bases). V lost 2 bases and J lost 11, with 24 bases in between. This CDR3 comprises 16 residues. Germline loops: CDR1 LGHNA, CDR2 YNFKEQ. CDR3 coding DNA: TGTGCCAGCAGCCAAAGGGTTCTAGGGGACCCCAAGGAGGCTTTCTTT. Protein sequence: CASSQRVLGDPKEAFF.

This clonotype was counted at least ten times. The V and J genes are TRBV29-1 and TRBJ2-3; D possibly matches TRBD1 or TRBD2 (5 bases each). CDR1 and CDR2 from the germline V gene are SQVTM and ANQGSEA. Trimming took 0 bases from V and 2 from J, leaving 6 bases between them. The CDR3 is made up of 13 amino acids. The CDR3 bases are TGCAGCGTTGAAGATGGGACCACAGATACGCAGTATTTT. It is translated as CSVEDGTTDTQYF.